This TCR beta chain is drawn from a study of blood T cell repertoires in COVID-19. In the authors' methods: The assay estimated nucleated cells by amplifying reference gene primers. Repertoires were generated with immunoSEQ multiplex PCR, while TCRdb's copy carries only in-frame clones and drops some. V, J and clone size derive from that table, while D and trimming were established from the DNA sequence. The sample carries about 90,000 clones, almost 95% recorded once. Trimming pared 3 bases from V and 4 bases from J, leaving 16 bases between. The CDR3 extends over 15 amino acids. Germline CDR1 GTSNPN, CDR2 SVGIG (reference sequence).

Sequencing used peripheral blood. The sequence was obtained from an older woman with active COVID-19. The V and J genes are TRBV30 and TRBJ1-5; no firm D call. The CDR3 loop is CAWSPGGRGNQPQHF. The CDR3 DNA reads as TGTGCCTGGAGCCCAGGAGGGCGCGGGAATCAGCCCCAGCATTTT.